This T cell receptor beta chain was sequenced in a study of blood T cell repertoires in COVID-19. Overall study context: Acute and convalescent COVID-19 samples came from the United States, Italy and Spain. T cells, B-cell-depleted T cells, or PBMCs provided the cDNA or gDNA that served as material.

CDR1 and CDR2 from the germline V gene are LNHNV and YYDKDF (reference sequence). This CDR3 is 15 amino acids long. Trimming removed 5 bases from V and 3 bases from J; junction bases left unmatched: 7. Under the authors' procedure: How many nucleated cells were present was estimated from reference gene primer amplification. Assay: immunoSEQ multiplex PCR; the TCRdb copy retains only in-frame clones and omits some. The V and J calls and the clone size are those of that table, but D and trimming were determined from the DNA. The sample lists hundreds of thousands of clones; roughly 87% were seen once. This clone came up once.

V usage is TRBV15 and J usage is TRBJ1-2; 9 nucleotides agree with TRBD1. The TCR sequence derives from a man aged 55 to 70 who had recovered from COVID-19. Sequencing input: peripheral blood. The CDR3 DNA reads TGTGCCACCAGCGCTTGGACAGGGGTCGACTATGGCTACACCTTC. Encoded protein: CATSAWTGVDYGYTF.